One sample yielded the 25 T cell receptor beta chains listed below, sequenced in a study of blood T cell repertoires in COVID-19. The method was immunoSEQ multiplex PCR; TCRdb's version includes in-frame clones alone and lacks a portion of them. This sample has 300,000 or so clones; roughly 90% occur once, and the top ten carry more than 0.95%. The sequenced sample consisted of PBMCs or T cells enriched from blood (not recorded which). The receptors were sampled from a woman in her thirties who had recovered from COVID-19.

The V gene is TRBV28, the J gene TRBJ2-7, with D unclear. Trimming left V 1 base short and J 0 bases short, with 4 bases between. CDR1 is MDHEN, CDR2 SYDVKM, per germline. CDR3 length equals 13 residues. The CDR3 nucleotides read TGTGCCAGCAGTTTATACAACTCCTACGAGCAGTACTTC. This translates into CASSLYNSYEQYF.

The J gene is TRBJ2-5, the V gene TRBV28, with D possibly matching TRBD1 (6 bases). This CDR3 contains 16 residues. The V end was cut by 5 bases, the J end by 4 bases, with 20 bases between. Germline V gene data show CDR1 as MDHEN and CDR2 as SYDVKM. The CDR3 loop is CASSSTQGGRGETQYF. CDR3 nucleotide sequence: TGTGCCAGCAGTAGTACACAGGGCGGACGGGGAGAGACCCAGTACTTC.

CDR3 protein: CASSSGLQGNSPLHF. The DNA of the CDR3 is TGTGCCAGCAGCTCAGGCCTTCAGGGAAATTCACCCCTCCACTTT. J is TRBJ1-6 and V is TRBV6-4; perhaps TRBD1 as D (5 bases). The CDR3 covers 15 residues. Germline CDR1 MRHNA, CDR2 SNTAGT. Trimming took 6 bases from V and 7 from J, leaving 16 bases between them.

This clone was seen only once. This rearrangement joins TRBV7-3 to TRBJ2-1; 10 nucleotides line up with TRBD2. Germline-derived CDR1 and CDR2 are SGHTA and FQGTGA. This CDR3 has 19 residues. Germline trimming cut 1 base from V and 6 bases from J; bases unmatched to any gene: 15. The CDR3 protein is CASSLRGRGLARERNEQFF. The DNA for the CDR3 is TGTGCCAGCAGCTTAAGAGGGAGGGGACTAGCGAGAGAACGCAATGAGCAGTTCTTC. Variable domain in full (rest from reference TRBV7-3 and TRBJ2-1): GAGVSQTPSNKVTEKGKYVELRCDPISGHTALYWYRQSLGQGPEFLIYFQGTGAADDSGLPNDRFFAVRPEGSVSTLKIQRTERGDSAVYLCASSLRGRGLARERNEQFFGPGTRLTVL.

The gene calls are TRBV19 and TRBJ1-6; D is unresolved. This CDR3 has 17 amino acids. Germline lookup yields CDR1 LNHDA and CDR2 SQIVND (reference sequence). With 4 bases removed from V and 7 bases from J, the gap between germline ends came to 20 bases. Written as DNA, the CDR3 is TGTGCCAGTAGTAAACCCTCGAATATTCCAGGCAATTCACCCCTCCACTTT. Its protein product is CASSKPSNIPGNSPLHF.

With regard to this clone: Being one base from a much bigger clone, this may be a read error. CDR3 loop: CASSLGLAGTDTQYF. The CDR3 DNA reads TGTGCCAGCAGCTTAGGACTAGCGGGCACAGATACGCAGTATTTT. The J gene is TRBJ2-3, the V gene TRBV13; 8 bases agree with TRBD2. J was trimmed by 1 base and V by 0 bases; bases with no gene match: 0. CDR3 size: 15 residues. Germline lookup yields CDR1 PRHDT and CDR2 FYEKMQ (reference sequence).

The V call is TRBV27, the J call TRBJ2-1; tentative D call: TRBD1 (5 bases). V lost 3 bases and J lost 1, with 10 bases in between. The CDR3 consists of 15 residues. Germline loops: CDR1 MNHEY, CDR2 SMNVEV (reference sequence). The CDR3, as DNA: TGTGCCAGCAGTTTGGGGCAGGCTTCCTACAATGAGCAGTTCTTC. The encoded protein is CASSLGQASYNEQFF.

This rearrangement joins TRBV28 to TRBJ2-1; TRBD1 matches 9 bases. The J segment lost 7 bases and the V segment lost 2 bases, leaving 9 bases of the junction unmatched. This CDR3 has 16 residues. CDR1 and CDR2 (germline): MDHEN, SYDVKM. In DNA form, the CDR3 reads TGTGCCAGCAGTTTACCTGGACAGGGGTTGAATAATGAGCAGTTCTTC. Translation: CASSLPGQGLNNEQFF.

The chain uses TRBV15 and TRBJ2-7; a possible D gene is TRBD2 (6 bases). Per the germline V gene, CDR1 is LNHNV and CDR2 is YYDKDF (reference sequence). The CDR3 totals 15 residues. Trimming pared 0 bases from V and 4 bases from J, leaving 13 bases between. The CDR3 is CATSRDRNGRYEQYF. In DNA form, the CDR3 reads TGTGCCACCAGCAGAGATCGGAACGGGAGATACGAGCAGTACTTC.

The chain uses TRBV29-1 and TRBJ1-2; tentative D call: TRBD1 (5 bases). The CDR3 covers 13 residues. Germline V gives CDR1 SQVTM, CDR2 ANQGSEA. Trimming took 4 bases from V and 4 from J, leaving 13 bases between them. The CDR3, as DNA: TGCAGCGTTGTGGGGGGAATAGGCTATGGCTACACCTTC. Amino acids: CSVVGGIGYGYTF.

The chain is built from TRBV7-6 and TRBJ2-1; D is perhaps TRBD2 (6 bases). The germline gives CDR1 SGHVS, CDR2 FNYEAQ. Trimming left V 1 base short and J 2 bases short, with 9 bases between. The CDR3 is 15 residues long. The CDR3 nucleotides are TGTGCCAGCAGCTTAGTGACGGGAGCCTACAATGAGCAGTTCTTC. Translation: CASSLVTGAYNEQFF.

This sequence joins TRBV27 and TRBJ2-1; 7 bases fit TRBD2. Per germline, CDR1 MNHEY and CDR2 SMNVEV (reference sequence). V gave up 7 bases and J gave up 9 bases; unmatched junction bases: 12. The CDR3 totals 14 residues. The CDR3 spells CASTREAAFTEQFF. The CDR3 coding sequence is TGTGCCAGCACTCGGGAGGCCGCGTTCACTGAGCAGTTCTTC.

The chain is built from TRBV27 and TRBJ1-2, with TRBD1 identical over 8 bases. CDR1 and CDR2 (germline): MNHEY, SMNVEV (reference sequence). Trimming cost V 5 bases and J 3 bases; bases outside gene matches: 5. The CDR3 length is 14 residues. The CDR3 bases are TGTGCCAGCAGTCAGGACAGGGAGTACTATGGCTACACCTTC. Amino acid sequence: CASSQDREYYGYTF.

V is TRBV19 and J is TRBJ2-2, with a possible D match to TRBD2 (6 bases). Germline V CDR1 and CDR2: LNHDA, SQIVND (reference sequence). This CDR3 comprises 17 residues. Trimming pared 5 bases from V and 6 bases from J, leaving 22 bases between. CDR3 sequence reads: CASSPRFAGSRPGELFF. The CDR3 coding sequence is TGTGCCAGTAGTCCCCGTTTCGCGGGAAGCAGACCCGGGGAGCTGTTTTTT.

The chain couples TRBV28 to TRBJ1-4, with D tentatively TRBD1 (6 bases). V was cut by 8 bases and J by 0 bases, with 10 bases left in between. In germline, CDR1 is MDHEN, CDR2 SYDVKM. The CDR3 totals 14 residues. Written as DNA, the CDR3 is TGTGCCAGCTGCTGGACAGCAACTAATGAAAAACTGTTTTTT. Amino acid sequence: CASCWTATNEKLFF.

J is TRBJ2-1 and V is TRBV7-9, with D possibly TRBD2 on 6 matching bases. The length of the CDR3 is 15 residues. CDR1 SEHNR and CDR2 FQNEAQ come from the germline V gene (reference sequence). The V end lost 3 bases, the J end lost 8 bases, and 17 bases lay between the germline ends. CDR3 DNA sequence: TGTGCCAGCAGCTTGGAGGGAGTATTGGTCCATGAGCAGTTCTTC. Translated, it gives CASSLEGVLVHEQFF.

J is TRBJ1-1 and V is TRBV30; D is undetermined. The V end lost 3 bases, the J end lost 0 bases, and 8 bases lay between the germline ends. Germline loops: CDR1 GTSNPN, CDR2 SVGIG (reference sequence). This CDR3 comprises 13 residues. The chain's CDR3 is CAWRSTLNTEAFF. The CDR3 DNA reads TGTGCCTGGAGGAGTACCTTGAACACTGAAGCTTTCTTT.

This clone was detected once. This chain joins TRBV4-2 and TRBJ2-1; D is unresolved. V was trimmed by 2 bases and J by 4 bases, leaving 15 bases between them. Germline lookup yields CDR1 LGHNA and CDR2 YNFKEQ. This CDR3 comprises 16 residues. CDR3 DNA sequence: TGTGCCAGCAGCCAATCTCTAGGAGATGGTTACAATGAGCAGTTCTTC. Residues: CASSQSLGDGYNEQFF.

J is TRBJ2-5 and V is TRBV7-6, with a weak D call TRBD1 (7 bases). V was cut by 3 bases and J by 7 bases, with 27 bases left in between. This CDR3 comprises 18 residues. Per the germline V gene, CDR1 is SGHVS and CDR2 is FNYEAQ. The CDR3 nucleotides read TGTGCCAGCAGCTTGTCGGTGGCAGGGGGAGGTCATCATGCGACCCAGTACTTC. Its protein product is CASSLSVAGGGHHATQYF.

V and J are TRBV4-3 and TRBJ1-1; 8 nucleotides line up with TRBD1. This CDR3 is built from 16 residues. V was clipped by 3 bases and J by 5 bases; unmatched bases: 11. The germline V gene encodes CDR1 LGHNA and CDR2 YSLEER. The CDR3 DNA follows: TGCGCCAGCAGCCAGGTCACAGGACAGGGAGGGACTGAAGCTTTCTTT. It translates to CASSQVTGQGGTEAFF.

The rearrangement uses TRBV30 and TRBJ1-5; D is unresolved. V dropped 0 bases and J dropped 7 bases, with 13 bases sitting between them. CDR3 length: 14 residues. Germline CDR1 GTSNPN, CDR2 SVGIG (reference sequence). In DNA form, the CDR3 reads TGTGCCTGGAGTGTACAAGCCCTAGAACAGCCCCAGCATTTT. It encodes CAWSVQALEQPQHF.

Comment on this clone: No DNA is shown, since the ends of the CDR3 on it are uncertain; the CDR3 is the one TCRdb lists. V and J are TRBV5-6 and TRBJ2-7; the D segment call TRBD1 is taken from the table without a DNA check. A total of 11 residues make up the CDR3, ends included. Germline V CDR1 and CDR2: SGHDT, YYEEEE. CDR3 sequence: CASSFGQGAVF.

This clone was observed once. V and J are TRBV4-2 and TRBJ2-3; no reliable D call. Germline V lookup: CDR1 LGHNA, CDR2 YNFKEQ. Trimming took off 1 base at V and 6 bases at J, with 11 bases between the two ends. The CDR3 spans 14 residues. This CDR3 reads CASSQAWLADTQYF. CDR3 coding DNA: TGTGCCAGCAGCCAAGCCTGGCTTGCCGATACGCAGTATTTT.

This clone showed up just once. J is TRBJ2-2 and V is TRBV9, with TRBD2 identical over 10 bases. Germline CDR1 reads SGDLS; CDR2 reads YYNGEE. Trimming removed 3 bases from V and 4 bases from J; junction bases left unmatched: 12. The CDR3 contains 18 residues. CDR3 nucleotides: TGTGCCAGCAGCGCCTACCCAGGACTAGCGGCCTCCACCGGGGAGCTGTTTTTT. Translated, it gives CASSAYPGLAASTGELFF.

This chain uses TRBV28 with TRBJ1-5; no definite D call. Germline CDR1 MDHEN, CDR2 SYDVKM. Trimming shortened V by 5 bases and J by 1 base, and 12 bases separated the two germline ends. This CDR3 is 15 amino acids long. As DNA, the CDR3 is TGTGCCAGCAGTGGCGGGTCTGGGAGCAATCAGCCCCAGCATTTT. As protein: CASSGGSGSNQPQHF.